This is a list of T cell receptor beta chains from one sample in a study of Ad26.COV2.S vaccination and SARS-CoV-2 variants. Measured with immunoSEQ multiplex PCR; TCRdb has only the in-frame clones, and not every one. The data contain 300,000 to 350,000 clones, more than 70% of them seen just once; the ten biggest clones take up more than 1.5%. The specimen was peripheral blood, collected in a trial of Ad26.COV2.S vaccine versus placebo. The source of these receptors is a person between 18 and 65 years old who received the Ad26.COV2.S COVID-19 vaccine or a placebo. CDR3s include the opening cysteine and the closing phenylalanine or tryptophan. D genes are given only for firm matches. Where a row states a size, it is once, few, many or the class of an expanded clone; other rows omit it.

d_gene | abundance | j_gene | v_gene | CDR3nt | CDR3aa
. | once | TRBJ2-6 | TRBV7-2 | TGTGCCAGCAAACTCGGCTCTGGGGCCAACGTCCTGACTTTC | CASKLGSGANVLTF
. | . | TRBJ2-5 | TRBV12-3/TRBV12-4 | TGTGCCAGCAGTTTTGGAGAGACCCAGTACTTC | CASSFGETQYF
. | once | TRBJ2-3 | TRBV5-1 | TGCGCCAGCACCTTTAGACAGATAACAGATACGCAGTATTTT | CASTFRQITDTQYF
. | . | TRBJ1-2 | TRBV5-6 | TGTGCCAGCACCAATCGGGGCCGGTCTTGGTATGGCTACACCTTC | CASTNRGRSWYGYTF
TRBD1 | . | TRBJ1-4 | TRBV19 | TGTGCCAGTGGACAGGGTAGTGAAAAACTGTTTTTT | CASGQGSEKLFF
TRBD2 | once | TRBJ2-3 | TRBV6-5 | TGTGCCAGCAGTTTCGGGACTAGCGAGTCCGGGAATACGCAGTATTTT | CASSFGTSESGNTQYF
. | many | TRBJ2-3 | TRBV10-3 | TGTGCCATCAGCTCCGCGGATACGCAGTATTTT | CAISSADTQYF
TRBD1 | . | TRBJ1-2 | TRBV19 | TGTGCCAGTAGTCCGGGACAGGGAAGCGGCTACACCTTC | CASSPGQGSGYTF
TRBD2 | . | TRBJ2-1 | TRBV25-1 | TGTGCCAGCAGTGAAATCGGCGAGCGGGGATACAATGAGCAGTTCTTC | CASSEIGERGYNEQFF
. | . | TRBJ2-3 | TRBV6-2/TRBV6-3 | TGTGCCAGCAGTTACTCTGGGGCGAAAACTCCAGATACGCAGTATTTT | CASSYSGAKTPDTQYF
. | . | TRBJ2-7 | TRBV29-1 | TGCAGCGTTGAAGATCGAAGGGGTACTTACGAGCAGTACTTC | CSVEDRRGTYEQYF
TRBD1 | . | TRBJ2-5 | TRBV2 | TGTGCCAGCAGTGGACAGGGTCTAATGGAGACCCAGTACTTC | CASSGQGLMETQYF
TRBD1 | once | TRBJ2-5 | TRBV13 | TGTGCCAGCAGCTCAAGACAGGGCTCTCAAGAGACCCAGTACTTC | CASSSRQGSQETQYF
TRBD1 | . | TRBJ1-2 | TRBV4-3 | TGCGCCAGCAGCCAAGAGCGGACAGGGTACTACTATGGCTACACCTTC | CASSQERTGYYYGYTF
. | . | TRBJ1-1 | TRBV12-5 | TGTGCTAGTGGTCCTACAGGGTTGCCTCGAACTGAAGCTTTCTTT | CASGPTGLPRTEAFF
TRBD1 | . | TRBJ1-1 | TRBV6-6 | TGTGCCAGCAGTTACCCGGGACAGGCGAACACTGAAGCTTTCTTT | CASSYPGQANTEAFF
TRBD1 | . | TRBJ2-1 | TRBV27 | TGTGCCAGCAACCTACTCACAGGGGATCTGAATGAGCAGTTCTTC | CASNLLTGDLNEQFF
. | once | TRBJ1-6 | TRBV6-6 | TGTGCCAGCAGCTCCCTCTTAGGTCCCTTTACGCTCCACTTT | CASSSLLGPFTLHF
. | . | TRBJ2-6 | TRBV3-1/TRBV3-2 | TGTGCCAGCAGCCCCTCTCTCAGGGGATCGTCGCCTGGGGCCAACGTCCTGACTTTC | CASSPSLRGSSPGANVLTF
. | . | TRBJ1-1 | TRBV13 | TGTGCCAGCAGCTTAGGGTCGAACACTGAAGCTTTCTTT | CASSLGSNTEAFF
TRBD1 | . | TRBJ1-1 | TRBV6-5 | TGTGCCAGCAGTTACTACGGGACAGGGCGCCCTGAAGCTTTCTTT | CASSYYGTGRPEAFF
. | . | TRBJ2-5 | TRBV2 | TGTGCCAGCATAGGGGGGGGCCAAGAGACCCAGTACTTC | CASIGGGQETQYF
TRBD1 | . | TRBJ1-2 | TRBV5-4 | TGTGCCAGCAGCGGGTGGACAGGGCTCTCTAACTATGGCTACACCTTC | CASSGWTGLSNYGYTF
. | . | TRBJ1-2 | TRBV6-2/TRBV6-3 | TGTGCCAGCAGTTACTCCCCGGAGGCCAACTATGGCTACACCTTC | CASSYSPEANYGYTF
. | . | TRBJ1-1 | TRBV4-3 | TGCGCCAGCAGCTTGGATCAGGGTATGGCTTTCTTT | CASSLDQGMAFF
. | . | TRBJ1-1 | TRBV7-8 | TGTGCCAGCAGCCCGATCGACCAGAGCACTGAAGCTTTCTTT | CASSPIDQSTEAFF
. | . | TRBJ1-2 | TRBV4-3 | TGCGCCAGCAGCCAAGATAGAAACACCTATGGCTACACCTTC | CASSQDRNTYGYTF
. | . | TRBJ1-2 | TRBV6-1 | TGTGCCAGCAGTGACAGGCGAAATGGGGACTATGGCTACACCTTC | CASSDRRNGDYGYTF
. | . | TRBJ2-3 | TRBV7-9 | TGTGCCAGCAGCTTAGGGCTAGTGGGGGCAGATACGCAGTATTTT | CASSLGLVGADTQYF
TRBD1 | . | TRBJ1-6 | TRBV2 | TGTGCCAGCAGTGAGTGGGGACAGGGAGGCTCACCCCTCCACTTT | CASSEWGQGGSPLHF
TRBD1 | once | TRBJ1-2 | TRBV5-1 | TGCGCCAGCAGCAATCCCAAAGGGGGCGGCTATGGCTACACCTTC | CASSNPKGGGYGYTF